This T cell receptor beta chain appears in the sequencing data of a study of CD8+ T cells in alopecia areata. Study information: Tofacitinib was taken orally by treated patients, and the dose was 5 to 10 mg twice daily.

As to this clone: Its matching antigen is unknown.

The CDR3 contains 16 residues. The germline V gene encodes CDR1 LNHNV and CDR2 YYDKDF (reference sequence). The V end was cut by 4 bases, the J end by 1 base, with 17 bases between. TCR sequencing used cDNA made by reverse transcription of extracted RNA. Sequencing used immunoSEQ multiplex PCR; TCRdb keeps in-frame clones, though not all of them. The data show 150,000 to 200,000 clones, with about 51% seen just once and roughly a tenth held by the top ten. Notes on the study in general: Compared with mice, patients displayed less clear TCR sharing, possibly for HLA-related reasons. Scalp clonality and expanded CD8+ clones among the top 100 fell significantly with tofacitinib. In scalp and blood during tofacitinib, many expanded lesional clones persisted.

The treatment here: oral pan-JAK inhibitor, 5-10 mg twice daily. Sequenced material: CD8+ T cells sorted from blood, taken at week 52, from a patient treated with tofacitinib. The rearrangement uses TRBV15 and TRBJ2-7, with D tentatively TRBD1 (5 bases). This sequence was found in a human donor with alopecia areata. The CDR3 reads CATSKGLDPVSYEQYF. The CDR3 nucleotides read TGTGCCACCAGCAAGGGGTTGGATCCGGTATCCTACGAGCAGTACTTC.